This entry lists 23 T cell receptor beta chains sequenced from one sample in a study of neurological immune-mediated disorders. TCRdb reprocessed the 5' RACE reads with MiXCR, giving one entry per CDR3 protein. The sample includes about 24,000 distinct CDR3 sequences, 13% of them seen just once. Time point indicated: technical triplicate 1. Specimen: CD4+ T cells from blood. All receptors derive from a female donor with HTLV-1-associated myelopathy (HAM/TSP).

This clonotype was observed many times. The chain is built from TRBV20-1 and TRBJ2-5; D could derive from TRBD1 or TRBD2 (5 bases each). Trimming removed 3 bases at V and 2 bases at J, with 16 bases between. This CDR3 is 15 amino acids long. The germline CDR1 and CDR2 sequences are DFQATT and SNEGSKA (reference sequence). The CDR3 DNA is TGCAGTGCTAGCGGGACCAAAGCCCTACAAGAGACCCAGTACTTC. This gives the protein CSASGTKALQETQYF.

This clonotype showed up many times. The CDR3 loop reads CASSQDQAPSRGTQYF. Here the CDR3 DNA reads TGTGCCAGCAGCCAAGATCAGGCCCCATCCAGAGGGACCCAGTACTTC. This rearrangement joins TRBV4-2 to TRBJ2-5; D gene uncertain. The germline V gene has CDR1 LGHNA and CDR2 YNFKEQ. This CDR3 has 16 amino acids. V lost 0 bases to trimming and J lost 7 bases, with 18 bases between them.

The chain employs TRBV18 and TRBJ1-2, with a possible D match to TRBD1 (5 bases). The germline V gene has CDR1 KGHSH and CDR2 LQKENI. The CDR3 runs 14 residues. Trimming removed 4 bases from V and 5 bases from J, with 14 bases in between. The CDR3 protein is CASSQSDTGYGYTF. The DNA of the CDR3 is TGTGCCAGCTCACAGTCGGACACCGGGTATGGCTACACCTTC.

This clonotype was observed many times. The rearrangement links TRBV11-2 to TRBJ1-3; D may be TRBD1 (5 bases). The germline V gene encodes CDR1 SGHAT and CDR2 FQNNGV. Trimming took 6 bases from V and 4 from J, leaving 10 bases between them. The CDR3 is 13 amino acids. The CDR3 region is CASRRGVGNTIYF. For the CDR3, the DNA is TGTGCCAGCAGGAGAGGGGTCGGAAACACCATATATTTT.

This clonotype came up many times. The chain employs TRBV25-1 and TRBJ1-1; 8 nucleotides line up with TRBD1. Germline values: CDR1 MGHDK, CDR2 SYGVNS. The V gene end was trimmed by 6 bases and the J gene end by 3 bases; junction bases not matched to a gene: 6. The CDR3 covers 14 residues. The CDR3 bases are TGTGCCAGCAGATCGGCAGGGGGCTACACTGAAGCTTTCTTT. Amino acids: CASRSAGGYTEAFF.

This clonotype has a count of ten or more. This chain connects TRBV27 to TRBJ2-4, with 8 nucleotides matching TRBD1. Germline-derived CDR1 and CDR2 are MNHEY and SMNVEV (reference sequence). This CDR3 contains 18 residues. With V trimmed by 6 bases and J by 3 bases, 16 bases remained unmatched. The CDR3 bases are TGTGCCAGCAGGGCTCAGGGGGCGAAAGGGTTTGGCAAAAACATTCAGTACTTC. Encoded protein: CASRAQGAKGFGKNIQYF.

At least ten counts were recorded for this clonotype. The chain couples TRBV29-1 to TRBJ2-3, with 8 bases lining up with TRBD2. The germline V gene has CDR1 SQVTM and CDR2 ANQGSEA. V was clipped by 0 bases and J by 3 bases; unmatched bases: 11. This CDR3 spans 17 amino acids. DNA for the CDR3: TGCAGCGTTGAAGACTCGGGCGGGGGGCGAGAGACAGATACGCAGTATTTT. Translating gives CSVEDSGGGRETDTQYF.

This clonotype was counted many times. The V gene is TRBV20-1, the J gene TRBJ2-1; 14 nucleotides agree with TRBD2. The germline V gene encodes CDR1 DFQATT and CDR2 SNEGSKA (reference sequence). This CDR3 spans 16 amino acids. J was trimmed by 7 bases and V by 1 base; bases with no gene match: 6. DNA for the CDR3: TGCAGTGCTAGAGGCGGACTAGCGGGGGGCGGGAATGAGCAGTTCTTC. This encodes CSARGGLAGGGNEQFF.

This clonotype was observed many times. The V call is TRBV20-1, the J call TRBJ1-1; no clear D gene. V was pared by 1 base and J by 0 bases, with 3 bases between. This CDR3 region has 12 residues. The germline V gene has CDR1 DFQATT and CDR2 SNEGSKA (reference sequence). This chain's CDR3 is CSARGVNTEAFF. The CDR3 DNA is TGCAGTGCTAGAGGGGTGAACACTGAAGCTTTCTTT.

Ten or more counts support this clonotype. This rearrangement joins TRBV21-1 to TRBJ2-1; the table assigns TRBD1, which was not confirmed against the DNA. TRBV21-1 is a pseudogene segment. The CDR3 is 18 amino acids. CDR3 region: CASIPVSRRGEGTDEQFF. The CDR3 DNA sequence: TGTGCCAGCATCCCCGTAAGTCGGAGGGGCGAAGGAACCGATGAGCAGTTCTTC.

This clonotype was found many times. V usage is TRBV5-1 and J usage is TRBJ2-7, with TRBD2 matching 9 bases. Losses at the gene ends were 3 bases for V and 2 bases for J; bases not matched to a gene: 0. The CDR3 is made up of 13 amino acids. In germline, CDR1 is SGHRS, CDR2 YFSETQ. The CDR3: CASSSSGTYEQYF. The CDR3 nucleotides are TGCGCCAGCAGCTCTAGCGGGACCTACGAGCAGTACTTC.

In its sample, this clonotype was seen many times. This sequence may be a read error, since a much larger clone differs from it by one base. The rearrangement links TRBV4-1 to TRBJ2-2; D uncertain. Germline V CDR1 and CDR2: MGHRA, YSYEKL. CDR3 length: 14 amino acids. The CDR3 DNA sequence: TGCGCCAGCAACCAAAGCTGGGGCACCGGGGAGCTGTTTTTT. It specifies CASNQSWGTGELFF.

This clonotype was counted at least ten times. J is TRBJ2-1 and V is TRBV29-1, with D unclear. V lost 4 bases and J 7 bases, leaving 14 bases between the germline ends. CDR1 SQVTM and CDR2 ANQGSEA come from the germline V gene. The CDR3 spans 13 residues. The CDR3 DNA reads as TGCAGCGTTGGGGCTAGACTTCTAAATGAGCAGTTCTTC. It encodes CSVGARLLNEQFF.

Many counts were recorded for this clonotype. Here the CDR3 DNA reads TGCAGTGCTAGCCAGGCGGGACTCGGCGGTGAGACCCAGTACTTC. Translating it yields CSASQAGLGGETQYF. The genes are TRBV20-1 and TRBJ2-5, with D perhaps TRBD2 (6 bases). Trimming cost V 3 bases and J 5 bases, with 19 bases left between them. This CDR3 contains 15 residues. Germline CDR1 DFQATT, CDR2 SNEGSKA (reference sequence).

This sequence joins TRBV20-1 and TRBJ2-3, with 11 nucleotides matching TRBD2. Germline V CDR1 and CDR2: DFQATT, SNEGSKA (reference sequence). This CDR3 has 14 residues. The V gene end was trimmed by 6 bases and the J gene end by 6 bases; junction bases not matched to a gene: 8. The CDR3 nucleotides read TGCAGTGCCCCAACTAGCGGGGGTGAGGATACGCAGTATTTT. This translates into CSAPTSGGEDTQYF.

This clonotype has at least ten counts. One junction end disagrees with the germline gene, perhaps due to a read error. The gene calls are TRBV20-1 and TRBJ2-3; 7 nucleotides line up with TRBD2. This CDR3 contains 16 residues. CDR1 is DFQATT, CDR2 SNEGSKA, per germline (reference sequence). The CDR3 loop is CSVRDSWREMVDTQYF. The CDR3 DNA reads TGCAGTGTTAGAGATAGTTGGCGGGAGATGGTAGATACGCAGTATTTT.

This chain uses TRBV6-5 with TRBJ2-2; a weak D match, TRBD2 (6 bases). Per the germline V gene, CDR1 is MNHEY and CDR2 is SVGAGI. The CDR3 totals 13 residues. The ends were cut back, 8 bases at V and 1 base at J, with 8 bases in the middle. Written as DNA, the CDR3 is TGTGCCAGCTGCGGGGTGAACACCGGGGAGCTGTTTTTT. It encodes CASCGVNTGELFF.

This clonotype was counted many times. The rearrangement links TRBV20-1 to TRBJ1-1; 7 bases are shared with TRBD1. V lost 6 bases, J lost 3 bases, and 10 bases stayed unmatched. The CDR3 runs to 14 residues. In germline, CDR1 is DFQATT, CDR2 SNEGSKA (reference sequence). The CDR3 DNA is TGCAGTGCCCCACGACAGGGCGGCCACACTGAAGCTTTCTTT. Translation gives CSAPRQGGHTEAFF.

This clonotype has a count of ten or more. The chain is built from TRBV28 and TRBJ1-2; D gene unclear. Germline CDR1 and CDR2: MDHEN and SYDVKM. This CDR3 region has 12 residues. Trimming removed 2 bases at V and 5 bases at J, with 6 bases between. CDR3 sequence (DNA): TGTGCCAGCAGTTTACCGGATTATGGCTACACCTTC. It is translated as CASSLPDYGYTF.

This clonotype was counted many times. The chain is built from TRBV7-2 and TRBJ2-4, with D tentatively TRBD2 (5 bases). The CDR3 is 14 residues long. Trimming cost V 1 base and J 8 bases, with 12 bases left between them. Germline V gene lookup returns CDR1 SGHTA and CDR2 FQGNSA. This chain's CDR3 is CASSLGGPGDIQYF. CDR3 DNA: TGTGCCAGCAGCTTAGGAGGGCCTGGGGACATTCAGTACTTC.

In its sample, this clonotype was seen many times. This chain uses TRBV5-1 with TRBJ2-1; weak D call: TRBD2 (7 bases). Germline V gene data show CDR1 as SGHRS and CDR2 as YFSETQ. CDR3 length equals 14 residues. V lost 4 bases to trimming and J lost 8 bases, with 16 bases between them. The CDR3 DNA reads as TGCGCCAGCAGCCGTATCCCGGGGGGCGATGAGCAGTTCTTC. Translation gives CASSRIPGGDEQFF.

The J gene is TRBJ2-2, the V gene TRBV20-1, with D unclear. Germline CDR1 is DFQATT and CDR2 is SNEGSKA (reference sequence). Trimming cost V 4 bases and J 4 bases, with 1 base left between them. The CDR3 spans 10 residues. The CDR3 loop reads CSATTGELFF. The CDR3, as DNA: TGCAGTGCTACCACCGGGGAGCTGTTTTTT.

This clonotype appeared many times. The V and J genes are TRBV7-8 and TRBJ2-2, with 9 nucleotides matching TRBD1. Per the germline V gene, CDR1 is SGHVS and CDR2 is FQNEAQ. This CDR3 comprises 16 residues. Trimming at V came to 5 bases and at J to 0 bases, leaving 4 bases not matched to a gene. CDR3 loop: CASSVRDRANTGELFF. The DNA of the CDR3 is TGTGCCAGCAGCGTCCGGGACAGGGCGAACACCGGGGAGCTGTTTTTT. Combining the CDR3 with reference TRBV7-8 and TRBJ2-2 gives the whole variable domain GAGVSQSPRYKVAKRGQDVALRCDPISGHVSLFWYQQALGQGPEFLTYFQNEAQLDKSGLPSDRFFAERPEGSVSTLKIQRTQQEDSAVYLCASSVRDRANTGELFFGEGSRLTVL.